The 27 T cell receptor beta chains reported below all come from one sample, sequenced in a study of somatic mutations in cytotoxic T cells in rheumatoid arthritis. This table comes from immunoSEQ multiplex PCR, and its TCRdb copy is limited to in-frame clones, with some not included. The sample shows some 17,000 clones, roughly four fifths of them seen only once. Sequenced material: CD8+ T cells sorted from blood. Every receptor here comes from an adult with rheumatoid arthritis.

The chain joins TRBV19 to TRBJ2-3, with 10 bases identical to TRBD2. V lost 7 bases and J lost 6; bases outside the gene matches: 10. CDR1 and CDR2 (germline): LNHDA, SQIVND (reference sequence). The CDR3 sequence is 15 residues long. CDR3 DNA: TGTGCCAGTAATTGGCCAGCGGGAGGGGTTGATACGCAGTATTTT. Its translation is CASNWPAGGVDTQYF.

V is TRBV21-1 and J is TRBJ2-1; the tabulated D call, TRBD2, remains unverified against the DNA. TRBV21-1 is labeled a pseudogene. The CDR3 consists of 19 residues. The CDR3 region has the DNA TGTGCCAGCAGCAATAGGAGACTAGCGGGCCGACCGATTTACAATGAGCAGTTCTTC. Encoded protein: CASSNRRLAGRPIYNEQFF.

CDR3 sequence (DNA): TGTGCCAGCAGCCACGACAGGGGGGGGACAGATACGCAGTATTTT. It is translated as CASSHDRGGTDTQYF. The V and J genes are TRBV13 and TRBJ2-3, with 9 bases lining up with TRBD1. After removal of 5 bases from V and 3 bases from J, the junction contained 6 bases not matched to a gene. The CDR3 is made up of 15 amino acids. Per the germline V gene, CDR1 is PRHDT and CDR2 is FYEKMQ (reference sequence).

This clone was seen a few times. The chain combines TRBV6-4 with TRBJ1-1; D not resolved. Germline CDR1 is MRHNA and CDR2 is SNTAGT. Deletions cut 0 bases from V and 0 bases from J, with 5 bases between. This CDR3 has 14 residues. The CDR3 sequence is CASSDSSLNTEAFF. The CDR3 coding sequence is TGTGCCAGCAGTGACTCATCCCTGAACACTGAAGCTTTCTTT.

V and J are TRBV30 and TRBJ1-2; 11 bases map to TRBD1. The germline V gene encodes CDR1 GTSNPN and CDR2 SVGIG (reference sequence). V lost 1 base and J lost 6; bases outside the gene matches: 1. The CDR3 totals 13 residues. In nucleotides, the CDR3 is TGTGCCTGGAGTGGGACAGGGGGCGATGGCTACACCTTC. This gives the protein CAWSGTGGDGYTF.

J is TRBJ2-1 and V is TRBV7-7, with no clear D. This CDR3 has 15 amino acids. Trimming cost V 1 base and J 0 bases, with 7 bases left between them. CDR1 SSHAT and CDR2 FNYEAQ come from the germline V gene (reference sequence). The CDR3 loop reads CASSLGPGSYNEQFF. The CDR3 bases are TGTGCCAGCAGCTTAGGGCCCGGCTCCTACAATGAGCAGTTCTTC.

V and J are TRBV27 and TRBJ1-1; D call uncertain. This CDR3 comprises 17 residues. The germline V gene has CDR1 MNHEY and CDR2 SMNVEV (reference sequence). Trimming cost V 3 bases and J 1 base, with 18 bases left between them. The CDR3 DNA reads as TGTGCCAGCAGTTTTAACCAACTCCCTCCAGGGAACACTGAAGCTTTCTTT. Protein product: CASSFNQLPPGNTEAFF.

The chain is built from TRBV5-6 and TRBJ1-5, with D hard to call. Germline V lookup: CDR1 SGHDT, CDR2 YYEEEE. Trimming left V 4 bases short and J 0 bases short, with 8 bases between. The CDR3 covers 14 residues. This chain's CDR3 is CASSQLISNQPQHF. The CDR3 DNA reads as TGTGCCAGCAGCCAGTTAATTAGCAATCAGCCCCAGCATTTT.

This rearrangement joins TRBV7-9 to TRBJ1-1; D is undetermined. Germline loops: CDR1 SEHNR, CDR2 FQNEAQ (reference sequence). There are 11 residues in the CDR3. Trimming took 10 bases from V and 5 from J, leaving 11 bases between them. The chain's CDR3 is CATASVTEAFF. Written as DNA, the CDR3 is TGTGCCACCGCCTCGGTGACTGAAGCTTTCTTT.

The gene calls are TRBV10-3 and TRBJ2-5; 7 positions agree with TRBD1. The length of the CDR3 is 16 residues. J lost 3 bases, V lost 11 bases, and 18 bases had no gene match. The germline V gene encodes CDR1 ENHRY and CDR2 SYGVKD. This CDR3 is CAAQGVRGSGKETQYF. CDR3 coding DNA: TGTGCCGCCCAGGGGGTTCGGGGATCTGGGAAAGAGACCCAGTACTTC.

The rearrangement links TRBV6-5 to TRBJ1-1, with no clear D. The V end was cut by 1 base, the J end by 6 bases, with 12 bases between. The CDR3 extends over 14 amino acids. Germline CDR1 reads MNHEY; CDR2 reads SVGAGI. The CDR3 DNA reads as TGTGCCAGCAGTTACTACAAGGGCCCCGCTGAAGCTTTCTTT. As protein: CASSYYKGPAEAFF.

The chain links TRBV10-3 to TRBJ1-2, with 9 bases fitting TRBD1. Germline V CDR1 and CDR2: ENHRY, SYGVKD. The CDR3 extends over 15 amino acids. The ends lost 6 bases at V and 2 bases at J; junction bases unmatched: 7. The CDR3 sequence is CAISGTGTMNYGYTF. Here the CDR3 DNA reads TGTGCCATCAGCGGGACAGGGACAATGAACTATGGCTACACCTTC.

J is TRBJ2-7 and V is TRBV5-4; D might be TRBD2 (5 bases). The length of the CDR3 is 14 residues. Germline assignment: CDR1 SGHNT and CDR2 YYREEE (reference sequence). V lost 2 bases and J 1 base, leaving 10 bases between the germline ends. For the CDR3, the DNA is TGTGCCAGCAGCTTTGGACTGGATTCCTACGAGCAGTACTTC. Translation gives CASSFGLDSYEQYF.

The sample holds a few counts of this clone. The rearrangement uses TRBV6-6 and TRBJ2-6; D is tentatively TRBD1 or TRBD2 (5 bases each). V was pared by 5 bases and J by 2 bases, with 10 bases between. This CDR3 spans 15 amino acids. Germline CDR1 reads MNHNY; CDR2 reads SVGAGI (reference sequence). The CDR3: CASSRDRPGANVLTF. In DNA form, the CDR3 reads TGTGCCAGCAGTCGGGACCGACCTGGGGCCAACGTCCTGACTTTC.

This clone has only one observation. CDR3: CATVPGQLNTEAFF. The CDR3 coding sequence is TGTGCCACCGTACCGGGACAGTTGAACACTGAAGCTTTCTTT. V and J are TRBV10-3 and TRBJ1-1, with 7 bases aligning to TRBD1. From germline, CDR1 is ENHRY and CDR2 SYGVKD. The CDR3 loop spans 14 amino acids. Germline trimming cut 10 bases from V and 0 bases from J; bases unmatched to any gene: 8.

This chain connects TRBV4-1 to TRBJ1-5; D unresolved. Trimming took off 1 base at V and 4 bases at J, with 5 bases between the two ends. CDR1 and CDR2 (germline): MGHRA, YSYEKL. The CDR3 length is 13 residues. The CDR3 spells CASSQASNQPQHF. In DNA form, the CDR3 reads TGCGCCAGCAGCCAAGCCTCAAATCAGCCCCAGCATTTT.

The chain uses TRBV2 and TRBJ1-1; 7 nucleotides align to TRBD1. Germline assignment: CDR1 SNHLY and CDR2 FYNNEI. The CDR3 covers 13 residues. The trim removed 6 bases at V and 2 bases at J, leaving 3 bases unmatched. DNA for the CDR3: TGTGCCAGCAGCGACAGGGACAACACTGAAGCTTTCTTT. Translation gives CASSDRDNTEAFF. The full variable domain, rest sourced from reference TRBV2 and TRBJ1-1, is EPEVTQTPSHQVTQMGQEVILRCVPISNHLYFYWYRQILGQKVEFLVSFYNNEISEKSEIFDDQFSVERPDGSNFTLKIRSTKLEDSAMYFCASSDRDNTEAFFGQGTRLTVV.

CDR3 amino acids: CASSQYFGTGGFSDTQYF. The CDR3 nucleotides are TGCGCCAGCAGCCAATACTTCGGGACAGGGGGCTTTTCTGATACGCAGTATTTT. The genes are TRBV4-1 and TRBJ2-3, with TRBD1 matching 12 bases. The CDR3 length is 18 residues. V trimming: 2 bases; J trimming: 6 bases; junction bases outside the gene matches: 12. CDR1 and CDR2 from the germline V gene are MGHRA and YSYEKL.

V gene TRBV4-1 combines with J gene TRBJ1-2; D gene uncertain. V shed 2 bases and J shed 7 bases, with 11 bases lying between them. Germline CDR1 MGHRA, CDR2 YSYEKL. The CDR3 has 13 residues. The CDR3: CASSQNIRAGYTF. The CDR3, as DNA: TGCGCCAGCAGCCAAAATATAAGGGCTGGCTACACCTTC.

The rearrangement uses TRBV27 and TRBJ2-1; possible D gene TRBD2, 6 bases. The CDR3 is 15 residues long. V was pared by 5 bases and J by 3 bases, with 14 bases between. The germline gives CDR1 MNHEY, CDR2 SMNVEV (reference sequence). DNA for the CDR3: TGTGCCAGCAGTAAGGGTAGGACTAACTACAATGAGCAGTTCTTC. Amino acids: CASSKGRTNYNEQFF.

This chain uses TRBV7-9 with TRBJ1-3, with D possibly TRBD1 on 5 matching bases. This CDR3 spans 18 amino acids. CDR1 and CDR2 (germline): SEHNR, FQNEAQ (reference sequence). This CDR3 is CGQQPGGELPHSGNTIYF. As DNA, the CDR3 is TGTGGCCAGCAGCCCGGGGGGGAACTGCCCCACTCTGGAAACACCATATATTTT.

The chain joins TRBV19 to TRBJ2-7, with 7 bases that match TRBD2. V lost 7 bases to trimming and J lost 2 bases; unmatched junction nucleotides: 11. The CDR3 totals 15 residues. The germline V gene encodes CDR1 LNHDA and CDR2 SQIVND (reference sequence). CDR3 residues: CASTPSAGSTYEQYF. Here the CDR3 DNA reads TGTGCCAGTACCCCATCAGCGGGGTCTACCTACGAGCAGTACTTC.

This clone qualifies as medium-sized. The chain employs TRBV7-9 and TRBJ2-7; TRBD1 agrees at 8 bases. Trimming removed 4 bases from V and 2 bases from J; junction bases left unmatched: 10. The CDR3 runs to 16 residues. Germline values: CDR1 SEHNR, CDR2 FQNEAQ (reference sequence). As DNA, the CDR3 is TGTGCCAGCAGCTCCCAAGGGGACAGGTCCCCCTACGAGCAGTACTTC. Its protein product is CASSSQGDRSPYEQYF.

The rearrangement joins TRBV6-5 to TRBJ2-1; D is undetermined. Germline lookup yields CDR1 MNHEY and CDR2 SVGAGI. The CDR3 covers 13 residues. V was cut by 1 base and J by 2 bases, with 3 bases left in between. CDR3 loop: CASSYYAYNEQFF. DNA for the CDR3: TGTGCCAGCAGTTACTATGCCTACAATGAGCAGTTCTTC.

The V and J genes are TRBV19 and TRBJ2-5; D remains unclear. The CDR3 is made up of 13 amino acids. In germline, CDR1 is LNHDA, CDR2 SQIVND (reference sequence). V was shortened by 6 bases and J by 5 bases, with 13 bases between the two germline ends. The CDR3 coding sequence is TGTGCCAGTAGGAGGAGCCCTACGGAGACCCAGTACTTC. Protein product: CASRRSPTETQYF.

This clone was seen just once. The chain recombines TRBV19 with TRBJ1-1; possibly TRBD1 for D (5 bases). The CDR3 covers 13 residues. Trimming took 5 bases from V and 3 from J, leaving 10 bases between them. Germline loops: CDR1 LNHDA, CDR2 SQIVND (reference sequence). The CDR3 nucleotides are TGTGCCAGTAGTCTTACAGGTTACACTGAAGCTTTCTTT. Its protein is CASSLTGYTEAFF.

This clone came up a few times. The same CDR3 can be traced to other DNA sequences in this sample. The chain carries TRBV11-3 and TRBJ2-1; 12 bases are a match to TRBD2. The CDR3 spans 15 residues. Germline V gene sequence: CDR1 SGHNT, CDR2 YENEEA. V shed 5 bases and J 7 bases; nucleotides not matched to a gene: 6. CDR3 DNA: TGTGCCAGCAGCCTGACTAGCGGGAGTTTGAATGAGCAGTTCTTC. It yields the protein CASSLTSGSLNEQFF.